These T cell receptor beta chains were read from a single sample in a study of T cell responses to AZD1222 COVID-19 vaccine. Profiled with immunoSEQ multiplex PCR; TCRdb holds only in-frame clones, not every one. The sample lists under 95,000 clones, roughly 88% seen once, with roughly 15% in the top ten. The sample here was peripheral blood, taken on day 0 of AZD1222 vaccination. The receptors originated from an adult in good health. CDR3s include the opening cysteine and the closing phenylalanine or tryptophan. The D gene is left open where the match is weak. Rows may omit the clone size; those that give it use once, few, many or a size class.

CDR3 DNA | CDR3 protein | V gene | clone size | J gene | D gene
TGTGCCAGCAGCCCGCTCCCTGGAAACACCATATATTTT | CASSPLPGNTIYF | TRBV13 | NA | TRBJ1-3 | NA
TGTGCCAGCTCACCTGGGGCCCCAGGAGGCTATGGCTACACCTTC | CASSPGAPGGYGYTF | TRBV18 | NA | TRBJ1-2 | NA
TGTGCCAGCAGTCCCCCCCGGGCGGGACAAGAGACCCAGTACTTC | CASSPPRAGQETQYF | TRBV28 | NA | TRBJ2-5 | NA
TGCGCCAGCAGGGGCGGGAGGGGTATTGCCAGCACAGATACGCAGTATTTT | CASRGGRGIASTDTQYF | TRBV5-1 | few | TRBJ2-3 | TRBD2
TGTGCCAGCAGTTTAGACCCGGTAGTAGCCCTCCACTTT | CASSLDPVVALHF | TRBV28 | NA | TRBJ1-6 | NA
TGTGCCAGCAGTGAAGGCGCGAGATCTGGAAACACCATATATTTT | CASSEGARSGNTIYF | TRBV2 | NA | TRBJ1-3 | NA
TGTGCCACCAGTGAGACCCGTCAGGGGGGTGAGCAGTTCTTC | CATSETRQGGEQFF | TRBV24-1 | once | TRBJ2-1 | NA
TGTGCCAGCAGTCCCCTCCCGGGGGGGCGAGGAAACACCATATATTTT | CASSPLPGGRGNTIYF | TRBV28 | NA | TRBJ1-3 | NA
TGTGCCAGCAGTTCAACAGGGGGGGTAGAGACCCAGTACTTC | CASSSTGGVETQYF | TRBV27 | NA | TRBJ2-5 | NA
TGTGCCAGCAGCCCCCAGACTAGCGGGAGCGGCACCTACAATGAGCAGTTCTTC | CASSPQTSGSGTYNEQFF | TRBV7-9 | NA | TRBJ2-1 | TRBD2
TGTGCCAGCCTGCCCCGCGGGAGCAACACCGGGGAGCTGTTTTTT | CASLPRGSNTGELFF | TRBV6-5 | NA | TRBJ2-2 | TRBD2
TGTGCCAGCAGCTCTGGAGGGGGTAGGGATCTGTTTTTT | CASSSGGGRDLFF | TRBV6-5 | NA | TRBJ1-4 | NA
TGTGCCAGCCAGGGTAAGGGGGCCAACGTCCTGACTTTC | CASQGKGANVLTF | TRBV13 | once | TRBJ2-6 | NA
TGTGCCAGCAGTGCCTACTCGGGAACAGGGAACTATGGCTACACCTTC | CASSAYSGTGNYGYTF | TRBV6-4 | NA | TRBJ1-2 | NA
TGTGCCAGCAGCTTGGGGGACTATCACGGCGGGGAGCTGTTTTTT | CASSLGDYHGGELFF | TRBV11-3 | once | TRBJ2-2 | TRBD2
TGTGCCAGCAGTTACTTACAGGGGGGTCAGCCCCAGCATTTT | CASSYLQGGQPQHF | TRBV6-5 | once | TRBJ1-5 | TRBD1
TGCAGTGCTAGTTCGGGACAGGGCCCAACCGGGGAGCTGTTTTTT | CSASSGQGPTGELFF | TRBV20-1 | NA | TRBJ2-2 | TRBD1
TGTGCCATCACTGACTCTGGGGCCAACGTCCTGACTTTC | CAITDSGANVLTF | TRBV10-3 | NA | TRBJ2-6 | NA
TGTGCCACCAGCAGACTTAGGACCGGGACAGTGACCTACGAGCAGTACTTC | CATSRLRTGTVTYEQYF | TRBV15 | NA | TRBJ2-7 | TRBD1
TGTGCCAGCAGCCTCTGGACTAGCGGGATAGATGAGCAGTTCTTC | CASSLWTSGIDEQFF | TRBV7-9 | NA | TRBJ2-1 | TRBD2
TGTGCCAGCAGTTTTAACAGCCAAGAGACCCAGTACTTC | CASSFNSQETQYF | TRBV12-3/TRBV12-4 | once | TRBJ2-5 | NA
TGTGCCAGCAGCTTAATTTCCCCCACTGAAGCTTTCTTT | CASSLISPTEAFF | TRBV7-2 | NA | TRBJ1-1 | NA
TGCAGTGCTAGTATAGGACAGGGGGCAGATGGAAACACCATATATTTT | CSASIGQGADGNTIYF | TRBV20-1 | NA | TRBJ1-3 | TRBD1
TGTGCCAGCACTCCCCCTCCCGGGACAGGGGCCTCCTACGAGCAGTACTTC | CASTPPPGTGASYEQYF | TRBV6-8 | once | TRBJ2-7 | TRBD1
TGCGCCAGCAGCCCCAACCCCCTACTAGCGGGAGGGGGGAATGAGCAGTTCTTC | CASSPNPLLAGGGNEQFF | TRBV5-1 | NA | TRBJ2-1 | TRBD2
TGTGCCAGCAGCGGGACAGGGGTGTTTGGCTACACCTTC | CASSGTGVFGYTF | TRBV11-2 | once | TRBJ1-2 | TRBD1
TGTGCCAGTAGTACTAGCCCAAACTATGGCGTGGGAGTAGAAAACATTCAGTACTTC | CASSTSPNYGVGVENIQYF | TRBV19 | once | TRBJ2-4 | NA
TGTGCCAGCAGTTTATTCAGGCTAGCAGACAACACCGGGGAGCTGTTTTTT | CASSLFRLADNTGELFF | TRBV28 | NA | TRBJ2-2 | NA
TGTGCCAGCAGCCTAATGACAGGGGGCACCGAAGCTTTCTTT | CASSLMTGGTEAFF | TRBV9 | NA | TRBJ1-1 | TRBD1
TGTGCCAGTAGATCGGACAGGACTAGTAAGAATGAGCAGTTCTTC | CASRSDRTSKNEQFF | TRBV19 | NA | TRBJ2-1 | NA
TGTGCCAGCAGCCGGACAGGCGCCTACGAGCAGTACTTC | CASSRTGAYEQYF | TRBV6-5 | once | TRBJ2-7 | TRBD1
TGTGCCAGCAGGGGGACTAGCGGGCGGTCCTACGAGCAGTACTTC | CASRGTSGRSYEQYF | TRBV25-1 | few | TRBJ2-7 | TRBD2
TGTGCCAGCAGCTTGGGACTAGCGGGCCAAGAGACCCAGTACTTC | CASSLGLAGQETQYF | TRBV5-6 | NA | TRBJ2-5 | TRBD2
TGTGCCAGCAGTTATACAGGGTCGCGAGAGACCCAGTACTTC | CASSYTGSRETQYF | TRBV5-4 | NA | TRBJ2-5 | NA
TGTGCCAGTAGTATAGGCCAGGGTGGCTATGGCTACACCTTC | CASSIGQGGYGYTF | TRBV19 | NA | TRBJ1-2 | NA
TGTGCCAGCAGGGTGGGCAGCCTGAACACTGAAGCTTTCTTT | CASRVGSLNTEAFF | TRBV7-2 | NA | TRBJ1-1 | NA
TGTGCCAGCAGCTTAGAGGGGTTCAATAATTCACCCCTCCACTTT | CASSLEGFNNSPLHF | TRBV7-9 | NA | TRBJ1-6 | NA
TGTGCCAGCGTCTATCGGGAGGGGGCCTACAATGAGCAGTTCTTC | CASVYREGAYNEQFF | TRBV7-9 | NA | TRBJ2-1 | TRBD2
TGTGCCAGCAGGGGGGGAGCCTACGAGCAGTACTTC | CASRGGAYEQYF | TRBV3-1/TRBV3-2 | NA | TRBJ2-7 | NA
TGTGCCAGCAGTCTGACAGGGACTTTAGGGAATCAGCCCCAGCATTTT | CASSLTGTLGNQPQHF | TRBV28 | once | TRBJ1-5 | TRBD1
TGTGCCAGCAGCGCCTCGACAGGATACAATCAGCCCCAGCATTTT | CASSASTGYNQPQHF | TRBV9 | few | TRBJ1-5 | NA
TGTGCCAGTCTCGGCAGTCCAAATCAGCCCCAGCATTTT | CASLGSPNQPQHF | TRBV19 | once | TRBJ1-5 | NA
TGTGCCATCTCGGACTTACCGGGGGACACTGAAGCTTTCTTT | CAISDLPGDTEAFF | TRBV10-3 | NA | TRBJ1-1 | NA